The 23 T cell receptor beta chains given below trace back to one sample, sequenced in a study of blood T cell repertoires in COVID-19. TCRdb's copy holds only in-frame clones and misses some; the assay was immunoSEQ multiplex PCR. The sample lists 100,000 to 150,000 clones, around 81% occurring once. Source material: peripheral blood. These receptors originate from a woman aged 60-75 years with active or convalescent COVID-19.

The chain uses TRBV4-3 and TRBJ2-2; D remains ambiguous. The germline V and J ends were trimmed by 0 bases and 7 bases, with 9 bases remaining between them. The germline gives CDR1 LGHNA, CDR2 YSLEER. The CDR3 contains 14 residues. CDR3 DNA sequence: TGCGCCAGCAGCCAAGATAACAGTATCGGGGAGCTGTTTTTT. The encoded protein is CASSQDNSIGELFF.

The rearrangement links TRBV7-2 to TRBJ2-1, with a possible D match to TRBD2 (5 bases). The ends were cut back, 6 bases at V and 7 bases at J, with 10 bases in the middle. Germline loops: CDR1 SGHTA, CDR2 FQGNSA. CDR3 length equals 12 residues. The CDR3 spells CASSQKRNEQFF. The CDR3 nucleotides are TGTGCCAGCAGTCAAAAGCGGAATGAGCAGTTCTTC.

The V and J genes are TRBV19 and TRBJ1-3; a possible D gene is TRBD1 (5 bases). The CDR3 has 14 residues. Germline values: CDR1 LNHDA, CDR2 SQIVND (reference sequence). V gave up 5 bases and J gave up 3 bases, with 11 bases separating them. The CDR3 loop is CASSQGVVGNTIYF. CDR3 nucleotides: TGTGCCAGTAGTCAAGGGGTCGTTGGAAACACCATATATTTT.

This chain uses TRBV4-1 with TRBJ2-1; 11 bases are shared with TRBD2. This CDR3 contains 15 residues. The junction had 4 bases not matched to a gene; V was cut back by 2 bases and J by 7 bases. The germline CDR1 and CDR2 sequences are MGHRA and YSYEKL. This chain's CDR3 is CASSQPRLAGNEQFF. Here the CDR3 DNA reads TGCGCCAGCAGCCAACCGAGACTAGCGGGGAATGAGCAGTTCTTC.

The CDR3 is CASSTWTRAFIENEKLFF. DNA for the CDR3: TGTGCCAGCAGTACCTGGACAAGGGCTTTCATAGAGAATGAAAAACTGTTTTTT. V is TRBV25-1 and J is TRBJ1-4; D may be TRBD1 (5 bases). The CDR3 runs to 18 residues. Deletions cut 5 bases from V and 5 bases from J, with 24 bases between. Germline loops: CDR1 MGHDK, CDR2 SYGVNS.

The V gene is TRBV4-2, the J gene TRBJ2-3; D gene uncertain. Between the trimmed V and J ends, which lost 3 bases and 0 bases, there was a span of 13 bases. Germline V gene sequence: CDR1 LGHNA, CDR2 YNFKEQ. This CDR3 spans 16 amino acids. The CDR3 sequence: CASSQRASTSTDTQYF. The CDR3, as DNA: TGTGCCAGCAGCCAGAGAGCCTCGACTAGCACAGATACGCAGTATTTT.

The chain is built from TRBV24-1 and TRBJ2-7; D remains ambiguous. V was trimmed by 2 bases and J by 3 bases, leaving 13 bases between them. Germline assignment: CDR1 KGHDR and CDR2 SFDVKD. The CDR3 length is 15 residues. The CDR3 DNA follows: TGTGCCACCAGTGATTCACGACCCCCGGGCTACGAGCAGTACTTC. Translating gives CATSDSRPPGYEQYF.

V gene TRBV30 combines with J gene TRBJ1-2, with D tentatively TRBD1 (5 bases). V lost 2 bases, J lost 6 bases, and 25 bases lay in between. Per germline, CDR1 GTSNPN and CDR2 SVGIG (reference sequence). The CDR3 sequence is 17 residues long. CDR3 loop: CAWSLRAGSYYPDGYTF. CDR3 coding DNA: TGTGCCTGGAGTCTTCGGGCAGGGTCATATTATCCGGATGGCTACACCTTC.

The rearrangement links TRBV13 to TRBJ2-3; maybe TRBD1 (6 bases). Germline assignment: CDR1 PRHDT and CDR2 FYEKMQ (reference sequence). V gave up 6 bases and J gave up 4 bases, with 20 bases separating them. CDR3 length equals 16 residues. The DNA of the CDR3 is TGTGCCAGCAGTAACGTTGTTAACAGGGTGCCAGATACGCAGTATTTT. It yields the protein CASSNVVNRVPDTQYF.

The chain carries TRBV5-1 and TRBJ2-2; the D gene is possibly TRBD1 (5 bases). Germline CDR1 is SGHRS and CDR2 is YFSETQ. This CDR3 comprises 14 residues. The V end was cut by 4 bases, the J end by 1 base, with 8 bases between. The CDR3 reads CASSIDRNTGELFF. The DNA of the CDR3 is TGCGCCAGCAGCATCGACAGGAACACCGGGGAGCTGTTTTTT.

The V call is TRBV28, the J call TRBJ2-7, with 9 bases aligning to TRBD1. V was pared by 4 bases and J by 0 bases, with 10 bases of the junction left unmatched. The CDR3 covers 17 residues. Germline CDR1 is MDHEN and CDR2 is SYDVKM. The CDR3 protein is CASSSRRGQGPSYEQYF. In DNA form, the CDR3 reads TGTGCCAGCAGTTCTCGGCGGGGACAGGGACCCTCCTACGAGCAGTACTTC.

This clone has ten or more counts. The chain couples TRBV7-2 to TRBJ1-1; D call uncertain. The CDR3 is 13 residues long. With 1 base removed from V and 5 bases from J, the gap between germline ends came to 8 bases. The germline gives CDR1 SGHTA, CDR2 FQGNSA. For the CDR3, the DNA is TGTGCCAGCAGCTTAGATCCCTCGACTGAAGCTTTCTTT. It yields the protein CASSLDPSTEAFF.

V and J are TRBV29-1 and TRBJ2-4, with a weak D call TRBD1 (6 bases). The V end was cut by 3 bases, the J end by 0 bases, with 6 bases between. Germline V gene data show CDR1 as SQVTM and CDR2 as ANQGSEA. CDR3 length: 13 residues. This CDR3 is CSVEDRAKNIQYF. The CDR3 nucleotides read TGCAGCGTTGAGGACAGAGCCAAAAACATTCAGTACTTC.

This clone showed up just a few times. The rearrangement uses TRBV2 and TRBJ1-3; D is undetermined. The V gene's germline CDR1 is SNHLY and CDR2 FYNNEI. V was pared by 5 bases and J by 4 bases, with 12 bases between. The CDR3 is made up of 14 amino acids. The CDR3 DNA reads TGTGCCAGCAGTTCGGGAGCTGAAGGAAACACCATATATTTT. It encodes CASSSGAEGNTIYF.

A note on this clone: This same CDR3 is encoded by further DNA sequences in the sample. The chain combines TRBV7-3 with TRBJ1-1; no definite D call. CDR3 length: 13 amino acids. Germline V lookup: CDR1 SGHTA, CDR2 FQGTGA. Trimming left V 3 bases short and J 1 base short, with 6 bases between. DNA of the CDR3: TGTGCCAGCAGCTTGGGCAGGAACACTGAAGCTTTCTTT. Translated, it gives CASSLGRNTEAFF.

The chain links TRBV5-1 to TRBJ2-7; a weak D match, TRBD1 (6 bases). CDR1 is SGHRS, CDR2 YFSETQ, per germline. V was pared by 4 bases and J by 3 bases, with 14 bases between. This CDR3 spans 14 amino acids. CDR3 nucleotide sequence: TGCGCCAGCAGCCTCAGACAGGATTACTACGAGCAGTACGTC. This encodes CASSLRQDYYEQYV.

This CDR3 reads CASSSGPGNTIYF. In DNA, the CDR3 is TGTGCCAGCAGTTCAGGGCCCGGAAACACCATATATTTT. The chain employs TRBV6-5 and TRBJ1-3; TRBD1 is a possible D gene (5 bases). The CDR3 totals 13 residues. Germline loops: CDR1 MNHEY, CDR2 SVGAGI. The V end lost 4 bases, the J end lost 4 bases, and 8 bases lay between the germline ends.

The genes are TRBV11-2 and TRBJ2-2, with 9 bases that match TRBD2. The CDR3 has 16 amino acids. Per germline, CDR1 SGHAT and CDR2 FQNNGV. V lost 5 bases and J lost 5; bases outside the gene matches: 9. CDR3 amino acids: CASSILAGVRTGELFF. The CDR3 nucleotides read TGTGCCAGCAGCATATTAGCGGGAGTACGTACCGGGGAGCTGTTTTTT. The entire variable domain, with the rest obtained from reference TRBV11-2 and TRBJ2-2, is as follows: EAGVAQSPRYKIIEKRQSVAFWCNPISGHATLYWYQQILGQGPKLLIQFQNNGVVDDSQLPKDRFSAERLKGVDSTLKIQPAKLEDSAVYLCASSILAGVRTGELFFGEGSRLTVL.

V and J are TRBV3-1 (or the pseudogene TRBV3-2) and TRBJ1-2; 7 bases are a match to TRBD1. J was trimmed by 1 base and V by 6 bases; bases with no gene match: 5. The CDR3 runs 14 residues. In germline, CDR1 is LGHDT, CDR2 YNNKEL (reference sequence). This CDR3 is CASRRQGLNYGYTF. Written as DNA, the CDR3 is TGTGCCAGCAGACGACAGGGCCTTAACTATGGCTACACCTTC.

The chain employs TRBV4-3 and TRBJ1-4, with 9 positions matching TRBD1. The CDR3 runs to 15 residues. Trimming removed 4 bases from V and 8 bases from J; junction bases left unmatched: 8. CDR1 is LGHNA and CDR2 is YSLEER in the germline V gene. In nucleotides, the CDR3 is TGCGCCAGCAGCCTTGTAGGGACAGGGAACGAAAAACTGTTTTTT. Amino acid sequence: CASSLVGTGNEKLFF.

The sample holds a few counts of this clone. The chain has TRBV18 and TRBJ2-3; TRBD1 is a possible D gene (5 bases). Trimming shortened V by 5 bases and J by 0 bases, and 12 bases separated the two germline ends. Germline loops: CDR1 KGHSH, CDR2 LQKENI. The CDR3 totals 15 residues. For the CDR3, the DNA is TGTGCCAGCTCATCTAAGACAGATAGCACAGATACGCAGTATTTT. This translates into CASSSKTDSTDTQYF.

The chain carries TRBV29-1 and TRBJ1-4, with unresolved D. The CDR3 is 12 amino acids. Germline V CDR1 and CDR2: SQVTM, ANQGSEA. The ends were cut back, 4 bases at V and 7 bases at J, with 10 bases in the middle. CDR3 in DNA: TGCAGCGTTGTCTTACCGGGTGAAAAACTGTTTTTT. Its translation is CSVVLPGEKLFF.

A few counts support this clone. The chain combines TRBV6-5 with TRBJ2-1; 10 bases line up with TRBD2. The CDR3 has 12 amino acids. V lost 6 bases to trimming and J lost 12 bases; unmatched junction nucleotides: 5. Per the germline V gene, CDR1 is MNHEY and CDR2 is SVGAGI. CDR3 DNA: TGTGCCAGCAGCCCCTCTAGCGGGGGGCAGTTCTTC. This translates into CASSPSSGGQFF.